Presented here are 15 T cell receptor beta chains from one specimen sequenced in a study of PD-L1 blockade in urothelial cancer. The protocol was immunoSEQ multiplex PCR, while the TCRdb copy is restricted to in-frame clones and leaves out a portion. This table has under 55,000 clones, approximately 87% appearing once. This specimen was PBMCs, taken around atezolizumab (anti-PD-L1) treatment. The receptors here all came from a middle-aged man with urothelial cancer.

V gene TRBV27 combines with J gene TRBJ2-1; the match to TRBD2 covers 7 bases. The CDR3 length is 14 residues. The germline V gene encodes CDR1 MNHEY and CDR2 SMNVEV (reference sequence). Losses at the gene ends were 6 bases for V and 9 bases for J; bases not matched to a gene: 11. CDR3 in amino acids: CASRPGTNPIEQFF. The CDR3 region has the DNA TGTGCCAGCAGACCCGGGACTAACCCCATTGAGCAGTTCTTC.

The rearrangement uses TRBV27 and TRBJ1-2; 7 bases are a match to TRBD1. The CDR3 runs 14 residues. CDR1 MNHEY and CDR2 SMNVEV come from the germline V gene (reference sequence). With 6 bases clipped from V and 5 bases from J, the junction kept 9 bases outside the gene matches. Here the CDR3 reads CASRGLDRKYGYTF. CDR3 coding DNA: TGTGCCAGCAGGGGGCTGGACAGGAAATATGGCTACACCTTC.

V and J are TRBV27 and TRBJ2-7; 7 nucleotides align to TRBD2. CDR1 and CDR2 from the germline V gene are MNHEY and SMNVEV (reference sequence). Trimming took 3 bases from V and 1 from J; bases not matched to a gene: 6. The CDR3 runs to 15 residues. The CDR3 is CASSFVAGASYEQYF. The CDR3 coding sequence is TGTGCCAGCAGTTTCGTCGCGGGAGCGTCCTACGAGCAGTACTTC.

The V and J genes are TRBV9 and TRBJ2-5; 7 nucleotides agree with TRBD2. The CDR3 is 14 amino acids. V lost 1 base to trimming and J lost 5 bases; unmatched junction nucleotides: 5. CDR1 and CDR2 from the germline V gene are SGDLS and YYNGEE. CDR3 in amino acids: CASSVSGKGETQYF. The CDR3 bases are TGTGCCAGCAGCGTAAGCGGGAAGGGTGAGACCCAGTACTTC. Supplemented by reference TRBV9 and TRBJ2-5, the full variable domain reads DSGVTQTPKHLITATGQRVTLRCSPRSGDLSVYWYQQSLDQGLQFLIQYYNGEERAKGNILERFSAQQFPDLHSELNLSSLELGDSALYFCASSVSGKGETQYFGPGTRLLVL.

The chain has TRBV28 and TRBJ1-2; D is ambiguous. Trimming cost V 3 bases and J 4 bases, with 9 bases left between them. The germline CDR1 and CDR2 sequences are MDHEN and SYDVKM. The CDR3 totals 13 residues. This chain's CDR3 is CASSFPESYGYTF. CDR3 coding DNA: TGTGCCAGCAGTTTTCCAGAATCCTATGGCTACACCTTC.

In the case of this clone: Its ends do not fully match the called genes, so a read error is possible. The chain uses TRBV28 and TRBJ2-7, with 12 nucleotides matching TRBD2. CDR3 length: 14 residues. Germline assignment: CDR1 MDHEN and CDR2 SYDVKM. Here the CDR3 DNA reads TGTGCCAGCAGCCCCTTCGCCCTAGCGGGAGGGCCCCTGTTC. Residues: CASSPFALAGGPLF. The full variable domain, its missing parts supplied by reference TRBV28 and TRBJ2-7, is DVKVTQSSRYLVKRTGEKVFLECVQDMDHENMFWYRQDPGLGLRLIYFSYDVKMKEKGDIPEGYSVSREKKERFSLILESASTNQTSMYLCASSPFALAGGPLFGPGTRLTVT.

Notes on this clone: At one end, the junction sequence differs from germline, possibly due to a read error. The V and J genes are TRBV7-6 and TRBJ2-1, with a weak D call TRBD2 (6 bases). CDR1 and CDR2 (germline): SGHVS, FNYEAQ. The length of the CDR3 is 11 residues. DNA of the CDR3: TGTGCCAGCGCCCTCGGGGGAAACCAGATCTTC. It specifies CASALGGNQIF.

The CDR3 nucleotides are TGTGCCAGCAGCTCTACCTCGACTCGGGGAGGCTACAATGAGCAGTTCTTC. Protein sequence: CASSSTSTRGGYNEQFF. The chain links TRBV7-9 to TRBJ2-1; TRBD2 might be the D (6 bases). With 4 bases removed from V and 3 bases from J, the gap between germline ends came to 19 bases. This CDR3 contains 17 residues. The germline V gene has CDR1 SEHNR and CDR2 FQNEAQ (reference sequence).

CDR3 residues: CATSREPGDSTYEQYF. DNA for the CDR3: TGTGCCACCAGCAGAGAGCCGGGGGACTCCACCTACGAGCAGTACTTC. The gene calls are TRBV15 and TRBJ2-7, with a tentative D call TRBD2 (6 bases). The CDR3 is made up of 16 amino acids. Trimming took 0 bases from V and 2 from J, leaving 14 bases between them. The germline gives CDR1 LNHNV, CDR2 YYDKDF (reference sequence).

The CDR3 DNA follows: TGTGCCAGCAGTTTTCAGGACGGAGGTTCCGGAGATACGCAGTATTTT. As protein: CASSFQDGGSGDTQYF. This chain joins TRBV28 and TRBJ2-3; D is possibly TRBD2 (5 bases). This CDR3 has 16 amino acids. V lost 3 bases and J 5 bases, leaving 18 bases between the germline ends. Germline V lookup: CDR1 MDHEN, CDR2 SYDVKM.

The chain joins TRBV7-4 to TRBJ1-3, with TRBD1 matching over 8 bases. This CDR3 is built from 14 residues. V trimming: 5 bases; J trimming: 7 bases; junction bases outside the gene matches: 7. The V gene's germline CDR1 is SGHVT and CDR2 SQSDAQ. CDR3 region: CASSLRQGPNTIYF. The CDR3 coding sequence is TGTGCCAGCAGCCTACGACAGGGGCCGAACACCATATATTTT.

This clone was counted only a few times. The rearrangement uses TRBV30 and TRBJ1-1; TRBD1 might be the D (5 bases). Looked up from germline, CDR1 is GTSNPN and CDR2 is SVGIG (reference sequence). The V and J ends lost 0 bases and 3 bases respectively, with 11 bases between them. The CDR3 totals 14 residues. The CDR3 sequence is CAWSVRTLHTEAFF. In DNA form, the CDR3 reads TGTGCCTGGAGTGTAAGGACACTCCACACTGAAGCTTTCTTT. The full variable domain, with the rest looked up from reference TRBV30 and TRBJ1-1, is SQTIHQWPATLVQPVGSPLSLECTVEGTSNPNLYWYRQAAGRGLQLLFYSVGIGQISSEVPQNLSASRPQDRQFILSSKKLLLSDSGFYLCAWSVRTLHTEAFFGQGTRLTVV.

This chain uses TRBV4-1 with TRBJ2-5, with 14 nucleotides matching TRBD2. The J segment lost 5 bases and the V segment lost 4 bases, leaving 6 bases of the junction unmatched. CDR1 and CDR2 (germline): MGHRA, YSYEKL. This CDR3 has 16 amino acids. The CDR3, as DNA: TGCGCCAGCAGCCCTTACGGGACTAGCGGGAGTGAGACCCAGTACTTC. It translates to CASSPYGTSGSETQYF.

This CDR3 reads CASSPRQGASGANVLTF. DNA for the CDR3: TGTGCCAGCAGCCCGAGACAGGGGGCTTCTGGGGCCAACGTCCTGACTTTC. The rearrangement joins TRBV27 to TRBJ2-6, with 10 nucleotides matching TRBD1. CDR1 and CDR2 (germline): MNHEY, SMNVEV (reference sequence). The CDR3 extends over 17 amino acids. V trimming: 6 bases; J trimming: 1 base; junction bases outside the gene matches: 6.

This chain connects TRBV4-3 to TRBJ2-3; TRBD2 aligns across 8 bases. Germline V gives CDR1 LGHNA, CDR2 YSLEER. V was pared by 3 bases and J by 3 bases, with 5 bases of the junction left unmatched. This CDR3 region has 15 residues. The CDR3 loop is CASSQLAGSTDTQYF. The CDR3 region has the DNA TGCGCCAGCAGCCAGTTAGCGGGATCAACAGATACGCAGTATTTT.